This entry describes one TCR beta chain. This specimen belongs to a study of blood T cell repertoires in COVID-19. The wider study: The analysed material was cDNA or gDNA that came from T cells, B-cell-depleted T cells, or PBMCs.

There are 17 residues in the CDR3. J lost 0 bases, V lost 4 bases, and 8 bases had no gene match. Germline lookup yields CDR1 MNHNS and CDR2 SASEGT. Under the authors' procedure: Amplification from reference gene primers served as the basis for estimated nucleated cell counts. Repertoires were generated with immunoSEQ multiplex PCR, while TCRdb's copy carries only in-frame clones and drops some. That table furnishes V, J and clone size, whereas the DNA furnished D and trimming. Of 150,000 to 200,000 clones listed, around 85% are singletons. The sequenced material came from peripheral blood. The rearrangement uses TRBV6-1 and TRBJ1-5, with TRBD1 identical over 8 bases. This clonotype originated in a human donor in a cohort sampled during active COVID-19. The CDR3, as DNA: TGTGCCAGCAGTGGGCAGACAGGGGCGTTTAGCAATCAGCCCCAGCATTTT. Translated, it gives CASSGQTGAFSNQPQHF.